These 29 T cell receptor beta chains share one sample of origin, sequenced in a study of shared clonotypes between healthy human individuals. The protocol was immunoSEQ multiplex PCR, while the TCRdb copy is restricted to in-frame clones and leaves out a portion. The table lists about 2 million clones, about 95% of them singletons. Naive CD8 populations comprised CD45RO-negative cells positively selected for CCR7, excluding terminally differentiated effector memory CD45RA+ cells. What was sequenced was naive CD8+ T cells sorted from blood. Receptors originate from a man aged 18-30 years in good health.

J is TRBJ1-1 and V is TRBV5-6, with a possible D match to TRBD1 (6 bases). The CDR3 contains 15 residues. The V gene lost 3 bases and the J gene lost 5 bases, with 17 bases spanning the gap. The germline gives CDR1 SGHDT, CDR2 YYEEEE. This CDR3 reads CASSWGHPISTEAFF. As DNA, the CDR3 is TGTGCCAGCAGCTGGGGACACCCTATATCGACTGAAGCTTTCTTT.

V and J are TRBV10-3 and TRBJ2-1; TRBD1 matches at 10 bases. This CDR3 has 16 amino acids. The germline gives CDR1 ENHRY, CDR2 SYGVKD. The V segment lost 7 bases and the J segment 9 bases; nucleotides outside the gene matches: 15. CDR3 protein: CAITTGTGDSEGEQFF. CDR3 in DNA: TGTGCCATCACCACTGGGACAGGGGATTCGGAAGGTGAGCAGTTCTTC.

The gene calls are TRBV28 and TRBJ1-1; the match to TRBD1 covers 8 bases. CDR1 is MDHEN and CDR2 is SYDVKM in the germline V gene. The length of the CDR3 is 14 residues. Unmatched junction bases numbered 7, after V lost 6 bases and J lost 4 bases. CDR3 loop: CASRVTGEVTEAFF. In nucleotides, the CDR3 is TGTGCCAGCAGAGTGACAGGGGAGGTCACTGAAGCTTTCTTT.

The chain couples TRBV6-5 to TRBJ1-2; 9 bases are shared with TRBD1. With V trimmed by 7 bases and J by 6 bases, 12 bases remained unmatched. This CDR3 comprises 15 residues. Germline lookup yields CDR1 MNHEY and CDR2 SVGAGI. The CDR3 spells CASKVSGTGWDGYTF. The DNA for the CDR3 is TGTGCCAGCAAAGTCTCCGGGACAGGGTGGGATGGCTACACCTTC.

In this sample, this clone turned up once. V is TRBV5-1 and J is TRBJ1-1, with D possibly matching TRBD1 (5 bases). V lost 6 bases and J lost 0, with 24 bases in between. Germline CDR1 SGHRS, CDR2 YFSETQ. The CDR3 spans 18 residues. For the CDR3, the DNA is TGCGCCAGCAACTTCTTGGGCAGGGAAGAGAGCATGAACACTGAAGCTTTCTTT. Translating gives CASNFLGREESMNTEAFF.

This clone has only one observation. The chain couples TRBV5-1 to TRBJ2-2, with a tentative D call TRBD1 (6 bases). The germline V and J ends were trimmed by 8 bases and 4 bases, with 9 bases remaining between them. The CDR3 totals 12 residues. The germline gives CDR1 SGHRS, CDR2 YFSETQ. The chain's CDR3 is CASSGVTGELFF. In DNA form, the CDR3 reads TGCGCCAGTTCAGGGGTCACCGGGGAGCTGTTTTTT. The whole variable domain, filled in from reference TRBV5-1 and TRBJ2-2, reads KAGVTQTPRYLIKTRGQQVTLSCSPISGHRSVSWYQQTPGQGLQFLFEYFSETQRNKGNFPGRFSGRQFSNSRSEMNVSTLELGDSALYLCASSGVTGELFFGEGSRLTVL.

The rearrangement uses TRBV9 and TRBJ2-7; TRBD2 matches 10 bases. V lost 4 bases, J lost 6 bases, and 4 bases stayed unmatched. The germline V gene has CDR1 SGDLS and CDR2 YYNGEE. The CDR3 loop spans 13 amino acids. CDR3 nucleotide sequence: TGTGCCAGCAGCCCTCTAGCGGGAGTCGAGCAGTACTTC. This encodes CASSPLAGVEQYF.

J is TRBJ1-1 and V is TRBV4-1; D uncertain. With 5 bases removed from V and 3 bases from J, the gap between germline ends came to 22 bases. This CDR3 comprises 17 residues. From germline, CDR1 is MGHRA and CDR2 YSYEKL. CDR3 DNA: TGCGCCAGCAGCGAAGTCCCCCATACGGGGATGGACACTGAAGCTTTCTTT. Encoded protein: CASSEVPHTGMDTEAFF.

The chain has TRBV9 and TRBJ1-6, with 8 bases lining up with TRBD1. Per the germline V gene, CDR1 is SGDLS and CDR2 is YYNGEE. The CDR3 has 15 amino acids. V shed 3 bases and J 6 bases; nucleotides not matched to a gene: 5. CDR3: CASSASGGFNSPLHF. The DNA for the CDR3 is TGTGCCAGCAGCGCCTCAGGGGGCTTTAATTCACCCCTCCACTTT.

The genes are TRBV18 and TRBJ2-5; D gene uncertain. The CDR3 has 15 residues. Trimming took off 3 bases at V and 0 bases at J, with 11 bases between the two ends. Per the germline V gene, CDR1 is KGHSH and CDR2 is LQKENI. CDR3 DNA: TGTGCCAGCTCACCGGGTTCAGGATACCAAGAGACCCAGTACTTC. Its translation: CASSPGSGYQETQYF.

The chain carries TRBV9 and TRBJ2-2; 10 positions match TRBD1. Germline V gives CDR1 SGDLS, CDR2 YYNGEE. CDR3 length: 16 amino acids. Trimming took 3 bases from V and 3 from J; bases not matched to a gene: 5. CDR3 bases: TGTGCCAGCAGCGGTCCGGGACAGGGGTACACCGGGGAGCTGTTTTTT. Translation gives CASSGPGQGYTGELFF.

This clone came up once. The sample holds other DNA sequences that translate to the same CDR3. The CDR3, as DNA: TGTGCCAGCAGTTTTAGCGGGGAGACCTACGAGCAGTACTTC. Its translation: CASSFSGETYEQYF. The V gene is TRBV27, the J gene TRBJ2-7; 8 bases match TRBD2. Germline CDR1 reads MNHEY; CDR2 reads SMNVEV (reference sequence). The CDR3 has 14 residues. The junction had 3 bases not matched to a gene; V was cut back by 3 bases and J by 2 bases.

The V and J genes are TRBV4-3 and TRBJ2-7; 8 positions agree with TRBD1. This CDR3 is built from 15 residues. CDR1 LGHNA and CDR2 YSLEER come from the germline V gene. The J segment lost 6 bases and the V segment lost 0 bases, leaving 7 bases of the junction unmatched. CDR3 loop: CASSQDEDREVEQYF. CDR3 nucleotides: TGCGCCAGCAGCCAAGACGAGGACAGGGAGGTCGAGCAGTACTTC.

This chain connects TRBV9 to TRBJ2-2; TRBD1 is a possible D gene (5 bases). The CDR3 has 13 residues. Deletions cut 7 bases from V and 3 bases from J, with 10 bases between. CDR1 and CDR2 (germline): SGDLS, YYNGEE. CDR3 in DNA: TGTGCCAGCGGTGACAGCCACACCGGGGAGCTGTTTTTT. Translation: CASGDSHTGELFF. The full variable domain, its missing parts supplied by reference TRBV9 and TRBJ2-2, is DSGVTQTPKHLITATGQRVTLRCSPRSGDLSVYWYQQSLDQGLQFLIQYYNGEERAKGNILERFSAQQFPDLHSELNLSSLELGDSALYFCASGDSHTGELFFGEGSRLTVL.

The chain carries TRBV29-1 and TRBJ1-2; 7 positions agree with TRBD1. Trimming cost V 0 bases and J 7 bases; bases outside gene matches: 5. In germline, CDR1 is SQVTM, CDR2 ANQGSEA. This CDR3 spans 13 amino acids. CDR3 protein: CSVEDGTGAGYTF. The DNA of the CDR3 is TGCAGCGTTGAAGATGGCACAGGGGCTGGCTACACCTTC.

The rearrangement joins TRBV28 to TRBJ1-2, with 11 bases fitting TRBD1. Germline V gene data show CDR1 as MDHEN and CDR2 as SYDVKM. This CDR3 has 13 amino acids. The V segment lost 9 bases and the J segment 4 bases; nucleotides outside the gene matches: 4. CDR3 DNA: TGTGCCAGGTGGACAGGGGGCTGCTATGGCTACACCTTC. Translating it yields CARWTGGCYGYTF.

This clone is a singleton in its sample. This sample includes further DNA sequences coding for the same CDR3. The chain employs TRBV5-6 and TRBJ2-2; 10 bases are shared with TRBD2. Germline V CDR1 and CDR2: SGHDT, YYEEEE. J lost 4 bases, V lost 0 bases, and 3 bases had no gene match. The CDR3 contains 16 residues. CDR3 sequence (DNA): TGTGCCAGCAGCTTGGGCCTAGCGGGAGTCACCGGGGAGCTGTTTTTT. Protein product: CASSLGLAGVTGELFF.

This clone appeared a single time. The chain joins TRBV11-2 to TRBJ2-1, with 11 bases matching TRBD2. CDR3 length: 15 amino acids. The germline V gene has CDR1 SGHAT and CDR2 FQNNGV. V was pared by 3 bases and J by 5 bases, with 3 bases of the junction left unmatched. The CDR3 region has the DNA TGTGCCAGCAGCTTGACTAGCGGGACACACAATGAGCAGTTCTTC. This gives the protein CASSLTSGTHNEQFF.

The J gene is TRBJ2-7, the V gene TRBV4-1; TRBD1 matches at 10 bases. The length of the CDR3 is 16 residues. Germline trimming cut 4 bases from V and 4 bases from J; bases unmatched to any gene: 10. The V gene's germline CDR1 is MGHRA and CDR2 YSYEKL. CDR3 coding DNA: TGCGCCAGCAGCCCAGACAGGGGGCAGGGGTCGTACGAGCAGTACTTC. Residues: CASSPDRGQGSYEQYF.

This clone was detected only once. The V call is TRBV27, the J call TRBJ2-1; the match to TRBD2 covers 10 bases. With V trimmed by 5 bases and J by 4 bases, 8 bases remained unmatched. This CDR3 region has 16 residues. Per germline, CDR1 MNHEY and CDR2 SMNVEV (reference sequence). CDR3 region: CASSLLAGAYYNEQFF. Written as DNA, the CDR3 is TGTGCCAGCAGTCTCCTAGCGGGGGCCTATTACAATGAGCAGTTCTTC.

The rearrangement uses TRBV28 and TRBJ2-2, with 14 bases identical to TRBD2. Germline-derived CDR1 and CDR2 are MDHEN and SYDVKM. The CDR3 contains 16 residues. V was pared by 5 bases and J by 3 bases, with 2 bases of the junction left unmatched. This CDR3 reads CASSTGLAGDTGELFF. In DNA, the CDR3 is TGTGCCAGCAGTACGGGACTAGCGGGGGACACCGGGGAGCTGTTTTTT.

The chain employs TRBV29-1 and TRBJ1-3; perhaps TRBD1 as D (6 bases). The CDR3 has 13 residues. V lost 4 bases to trimming and J lost 4 bases, with 11 bases between them. The germline CDR1 and CDR2 sequences are SQVTM and ANQGSEA. The CDR3 is CSVVAGVGNTIYF. In nucleotides, the CDR3 is TGCAGCGTTGTAGCAGGGGTCGGAAACACCATATATTTT.

The chain combines TRBV29-1 with TRBJ2-3; D is perhaps TRBD1 (5 bases). V gave up 3 bases and J gave up 2 bases, with 9 bases separating them. CDR1 is SQVTM and CDR2 is ANQGSEA in the germline V gene. This CDR3 is built from 13 residues. The CDR3 region has the DNA TGCAGCGTTGAGACAGTCAACACAGATACGCAGTATTTT. Translated, it gives CSVETVNTDTQYF.

The genes are TRBV5-1 and TRBJ2-7, with TRBD2 identical over 7 bases. The J segment lost 5 bases and the V segment lost 2 bases, leaving 4 bases of the junction unmatched. This CDR3 has 13 amino acids. The V gene's germline CDR1 is SGHRS and CDR2 YFSETQ. CDR3 sequence reads: CASSFGGNNEQYF. In DNA, the CDR3 is TGCGCCAGCAGCTTCGGGGGGAACAACGAGCAGTACTTC.

This clone was picked up one time. The J gene is TRBJ1-6, the V gene TRBV14; TRBD1 matches at 7 bases. Germline values: CDR1 SGHDN, CDR2 FVKESK. CDR3 length: 16 amino acids. The V and J ends lost 3 bases and 8 bases, in that order; junction bases with no gene match: 10. The CDR3 DNA sequence: TGTGCCAGCAGCCATCCAATCGACAGGGCCTATTCACCCCTCCACTTT. Encoded protein: CASSHPIDRAYSPLHF.

With respect to this clone: Other DNA sequences in this sample translate to the same CDR3. The chain recombines TRBV5-4 with TRBJ2-3; 8 bases fit TRBD2. The CDR3 loop spans 15 amino acids. Germline assignment: CDR1 SGHNT and CDR2 YYREEE (reference sequence). With 0 bases clipped from V and 4 bases from J, the junction kept 4 bases outside the gene matches. The CDR3 DNA reads as TGTGCCAGCAGCTTGGCGGGGGGGCCCGCAGATACGCAGTATTTT. This sequence encodes CASSLAGGPADTQYF.

The chain joins TRBV27 to TRBJ1-5; 7 nucleotides agree with TRBD1. The CDR3 loop spans 15 amino acids. Germline V gives CDR1 MNHEY, CDR2 SMNVEV (reference sequence). V dropped 4 bases and J dropped 6; count of bases not matched to a gene: 9. Here the CDR3 DNA reads TGTGCCAGCAGTTCGGGACCCGGGACAGCTCAGCCCCAGCATTTT. Protein sequence: CASSSGPGTAQPQHF.

Comments on this clone: The same CDR3 also results from other DNA sequences found in this sample. The chain joins TRBV7-9 to TRBJ2-5; the match to TRBD1 covers 8 bases. The CDR3 is 14 amino acids. Germline lookup yields CDR1 SEHNR and CDR2 FQNEAQ (reference sequence). The V and J ends lost 5 bases and 4 bases, in that order; junction bases with no gene match: 6. CDR3 region: CASSVGQGGETQYF. CDR3 nucleotide sequence: TGTGCCAGCAGCGTAGGACAGGGAGGAGAGACCCAGTACTTC. Using reference TRBV7-9 and TRBJ2-5 for the parts outside the CDR3, the full variable domain is DTGVSQNPRHKITKRGQNVTFRCDPISEHNRLYWYRQTLGQGPEFLTYFQNEAQLEKSRLLSDRFSAERPKGSFSTLEIQRTEQGDSAMYLCASSVGQGGETQYFGPGTRLLVL.

This chain joins TRBV13 and TRBJ2-5; D is ambiguous. The germline V gene has CDR1 PRHDT and CDR2 FYEKMQ (reference sequence). Trimming left V 2 bases short and J 5 bases short, with 6 bases between. This CDR3 has 12 residues. CDR3 bases: TGTGCCAGCAGCTTATTCGACGAGACCCAGTACTTC. This encodes CASSLFDETQYF.